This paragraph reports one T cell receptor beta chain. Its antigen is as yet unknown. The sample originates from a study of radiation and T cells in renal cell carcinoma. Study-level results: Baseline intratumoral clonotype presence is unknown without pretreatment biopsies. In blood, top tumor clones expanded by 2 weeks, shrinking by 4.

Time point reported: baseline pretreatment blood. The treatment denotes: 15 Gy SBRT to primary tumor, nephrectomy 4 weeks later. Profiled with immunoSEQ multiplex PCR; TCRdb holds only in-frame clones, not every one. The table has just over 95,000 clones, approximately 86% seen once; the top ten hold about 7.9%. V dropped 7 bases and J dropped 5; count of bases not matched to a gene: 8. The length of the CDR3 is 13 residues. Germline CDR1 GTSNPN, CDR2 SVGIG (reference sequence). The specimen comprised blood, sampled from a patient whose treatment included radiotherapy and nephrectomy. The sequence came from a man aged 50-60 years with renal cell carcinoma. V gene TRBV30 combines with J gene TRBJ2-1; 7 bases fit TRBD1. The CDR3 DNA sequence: TGTGCCTATAATCGGGACAGCCACAATGAGCAGTTCTTC. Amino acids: CAYNRDSHNEQFF.